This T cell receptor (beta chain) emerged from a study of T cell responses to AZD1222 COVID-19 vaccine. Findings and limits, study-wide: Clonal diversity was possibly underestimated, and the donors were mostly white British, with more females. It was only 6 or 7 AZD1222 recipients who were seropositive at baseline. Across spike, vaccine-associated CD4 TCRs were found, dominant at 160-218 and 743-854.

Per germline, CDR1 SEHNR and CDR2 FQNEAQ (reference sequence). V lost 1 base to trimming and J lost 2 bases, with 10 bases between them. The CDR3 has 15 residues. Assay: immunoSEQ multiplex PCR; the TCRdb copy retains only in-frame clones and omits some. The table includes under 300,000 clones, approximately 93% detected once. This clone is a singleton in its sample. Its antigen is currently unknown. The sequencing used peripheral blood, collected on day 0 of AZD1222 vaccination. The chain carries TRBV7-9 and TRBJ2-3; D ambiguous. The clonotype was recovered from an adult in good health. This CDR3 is CASSLGRRSTDTQYF. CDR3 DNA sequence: TGTGCCAGCAGCTTAGGCCGGAGATCCACAGATACGCAGTATTTT.